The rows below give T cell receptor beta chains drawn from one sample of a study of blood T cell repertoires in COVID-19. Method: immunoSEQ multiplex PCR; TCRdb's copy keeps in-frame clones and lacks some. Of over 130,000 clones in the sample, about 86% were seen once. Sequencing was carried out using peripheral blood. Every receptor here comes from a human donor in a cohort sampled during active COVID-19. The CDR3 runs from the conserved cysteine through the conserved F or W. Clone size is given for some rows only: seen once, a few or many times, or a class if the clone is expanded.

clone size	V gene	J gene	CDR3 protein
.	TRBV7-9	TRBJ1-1	CASSPTVNTEAFF
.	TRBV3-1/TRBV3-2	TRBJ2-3	CASSQSMGGGAEDTQYF
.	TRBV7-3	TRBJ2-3	CASSPAGDGTDTQYF
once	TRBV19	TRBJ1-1	CASSRRQVGLNTEAFF
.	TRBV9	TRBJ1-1	CASSPRGAVQTEAFF
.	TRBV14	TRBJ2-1	CASSAVPGQGNNEQFF
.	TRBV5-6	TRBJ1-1	CASSFYWDSNMNTEAFF
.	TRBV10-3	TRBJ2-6	CAISAGETPIGANVLTF
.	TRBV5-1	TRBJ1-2	CASTREGVGFYGYTF
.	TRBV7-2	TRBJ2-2	CASSPRTSGGPKNTGELFF
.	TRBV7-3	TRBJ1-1	CASSLKSGTEAFF
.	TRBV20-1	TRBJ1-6	CSASGGSSYNSPLHF
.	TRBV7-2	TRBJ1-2	CASSLGGKGNYGYTF
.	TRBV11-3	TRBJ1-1	CASSLAGGTEAFF
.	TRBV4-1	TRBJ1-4	CASSPGQGAGNEKLFF
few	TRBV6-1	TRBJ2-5	CASSVGPSGGAKTQYF